Presented here are 25 T cell receptor beta chains from one specimen sequenced in a study of CD8 T cells in Susac syndrome. Reverse transcription of about 0.5 to 1 ug RNA was carried out with random hexamers. TCRdb independently ran MiXCR on the immunoSEQ multiplex PCR reads; one entry per CDR3 protein. The repertoire consists of about 210,000 distinct CDR3 sequences, with 95% occurring once and the leading ten covering 0.085% to 0.095%. Material for sequencing was CD4+ T cells from PBMCs. These receptors came from a human donor with multiple sclerosis.

This chain uses TRBV20-1 with TRBJ2-1; TRBD2 agrees at 7 bases. CDR1 DFQATT and CDR2 SNEGSKA come from the germline V gene (reference sequence). The CDR3 spans 15 residues. V lost 6 bases, J lost 6 bases, and 14 bases stayed unmatched. The CDR3 coding sequence is TGCAGTGCACCCCTGACTAGCACCGCTCGCAATGAGCAGTTCTTC. Protein product: CSAPLTSTARNEQFF.

In its sample, this clonotype was seen once. The J gene is TRBJ2-3, the V gene TRBV29-1; 7 bases are shared with TRBD1. Per germline, CDR1 SQVTM and CDR2 ANQGSEA. This CDR3 contains 15 residues. V lost 4 bases, J lost 2 bases, and 9 bases stayed unmatched. CDR3 region: CSVGLGQSLTDTQYF. CDR3 coding DNA: TGCAGCGTTGGCCTGGGACAGAGCCTCACAGATACGCAGTATTTT.

This clonotype was detected a few times. The genes are TRBV3-1 and TRBJ1-5; TRBD1 agrees at 7 bases. The CDR3 sequence is 14 residues long. Germline V lookup: CDR1 LGHDT, CDR2 YNNKEL (reference sequence). V dropped 4 bases and J dropped 1; count of bases not matched to a gene: 1. The CDR3: CASSPGQSNQPQHF. The CDR3 DNA is TGTGCCAGCAGCCCGGGACAGAGCAATCAGCCCCAGCATTTT.

The chain uses TRBV12-3 or TRBV12-4 and TRBJ2-5; tentatively, D is TRBD1 (6 bases). V lost 0 bases, J lost 4 bases, and 15 bases lay in between. The length of the CDR3 is 16 residues. The CDR3 coding sequence is TGTGCCAGCAGTTTAGCGAGGGGTGAGGACAGAGAGACCCAGTACTTC. It specifies CASSLARGEDRETQYF.

In its sample, this clonotype was seen once. This chain connects TRBV4-2 to TRBJ1-3, with D unresolved. V lost 0 bases to trimming and J lost 2 bases, with 11 bases between them. Germline loops: CDR1 LGHNA, CDR2 YNFKEQ. The CDR3 is made up of 16 amino acids. The CDR3 DNA is TGTGCCAGCAGCCAAGAACAACAAATGACTGGAAACACCATATATTTT. It specifies CASSQEQQMTGNTIYF.

In this sample, this clonotype turned up once. The rearrangement uses TRBV29-1 and TRBJ2-7, with a tentative D call TRBD1 (6 bases). V was shortened by 6 bases and J by 1 base, with 13 bases between the two germline ends. The CDR3 is 13 amino acids. Germline loops: CDR1 SQVTM, CDR2 ANQGSEA. For the CDR3, the DNA is TGCAGCGTAACCGACAGGTTATCCTACGAGCAGTACTTC. Its translation is CSVTDRLSYEQYF.

The chain has TRBV20-1 and TRBJ2-3, with D maybe TRBD2 (5 bases). The CDR3 spans 12 residues. CDR1 is DFQATT and CDR2 is SNEGSKA in the germline V gene (reference sequence). Trimming cost V 4 bases and J 4 bases, with 9 bases left between them. The CDR3 loop reads CSAKTGADTQYF. The CDR3 region has the DNA TGCAGTGCTAAGACCGGGGCAGATACGCAGTATTTT.

The chain recombines TRBV5-1 with TRBJ2-7; D gene uncertain. V lost 2 bases and J lost 0, with 9 bases in between. This CDR3 is 14 amino acids long. The V gene's germline CDR1 is SGHRS and CDR2 YFSETQ. The CDR3 loop is CASSFMVTSYEQYF. DNA for the CDR3: TGCGCCAGCAGCTTCATGGTAACCTCCTACGAGCAGTACTTC.

The chain recombines TRBV20-1 with TRBJ1-5; D is possibly TRBD1 (6 bases). The CDR3 spans 12 residues. Germline CDR1 DFQATT, CDR2 SNEGSKA (reference sequence). V lost 5 bases and J lost 1, with 6 bases in between. CDR3 amino acids: CSAQGSNQPQHF. As DNA, the CDR3 is TGCAGTGCTCAGGGGAGCAATCAGCCCCAGCATTTT.

V gene TRBV12-3 or TRBV12-4 combines with J gene TRBJ2-7, with a weak D call TRBD1 (6 bases). V was trimmed by 3 bases and J by 5 bases, leaving 14 bases between them. This CDR3 region has 14 residues. CDR3 in amino acids: CASSFTAGVHEQYF. CDR3 nucleotide sequence: TGTGCCAGCAGTTTTACGGCAGGGGTCCACGAGCAGTACTTC.

The chain employs TRBV19 and TRBJ2-2; D ambiguous. The CDR3 loop spans 13 amino acids. Germline-derived CDR1 and CDR2 are LNHDA and SQIVND (reference sequence). V was cut by 1 base and J by 6 bases, with 6 bases left in between. Written as DNA, the CDR3 is TGTGCCAGTAGTATAGTGGGGTCCGGGGAGCTGTTTTTT. Its protein product is CASSIVGSGELFF.

This chain uses TRBV20-1 with TRBJ2-1; TRBD1 matches 8 bases. V shed 3 bases and J 9 bases; nucleotides not matched to a gene: 10. This CDR3 spans 14 amino acids. Per germline, CDR1 DFQATT and CDR2 SNEGSKA (reference sequence). For the CDR3, the DNA is TGCAGTGCTAGGGAGCAGGGGGCACGGTCTGAGCAGTTCTTC. Translation gives CSAREQGARSEQFF.

The V call is TRBV7-9, the J call TRBJ2-1, with 12 bases fitting TRBD2. Germline CDR1 SEHNR, CDR2 FQNEAQ (reference sequence). V shed 5 bases, J shed 7 bases, and the junction held 12 bases outside the gene matches. This CDR3 contains 17 residues. The CDR3 here is CASSRARWLAGGNEQFF. The CDR3 region has the DNA TGTGCCAGCAGCCGCGCCCGGTGGCTAGCGGGAGGGAATGAGCAGTTCTTC.

This clonotype is a singleton in its sample. One junction end does not reproduce the germline sequence, and a read error may be involved. This chain connects TRBV5-1 to TRBJ2-1; D is tentatively TRBD1 or TRBD2 (5 bases each). Germline lookup yields CDR1 SGHRS and CDR2 YFSETQ. This CDR3 has 15 amino acids. The CDR3 here is CASSLTRGSHNEQFF. The CDR3 nucleotides are TGCGCCAGCAGCTTGACGAGGGGCTCCCACAATGAGCAGTTCTTC.

This clonotype is a singleton in its sample. The V gene is TRBV12-3 or TRBV12-4, the J gene TRBJ2-7; tentatively, D is TRBD2 (6 bases). V was cut by 6 bases and J by 5 bases, with 14 bases left in between. This CDR3 contains 13 residues. CDR3 amino acids: CASSPGTLNEQYF. CDR3 nucleotides: TGTGCCAGCAGCCCCGGGACTCTAAACGAGCAGTACTTC.

The J gene is TRBJ2-1, the V gene TRBV20-1; 14 positions agree with TRBD2. The CDR3 contains 17 residues. Germline CDR1 DFQATT, CDR2 SNEGSKA (reference sequence). DNA for the CDR3: TGCGGCACGGGTGGACTAGCGGGAGGAGTGTCCTACAATGAGCAGTTCTTC. Amino acid sequence: CGTGGLAGGVSYNEQFF.

This chain uses TRBV5-1 with TRBJ2-7, with 9 bases aligning to TRBD2. The germline V gene encodes CDR1 SGHRS and CDR2 YFSETQ. The ends lost 3 bases at V and 2 bases at J; junction bases unmatched: 3. The CDR3 totals 14 residues. The CDR3 is CASSSIAGAYEQYF. The CDR3 DNA sequence: TGCGCCAGCAGCTCTATAGCGGGAGCCTACGAGCAGTACTTC.

This clonotype showed up just a few times. The chain uses TRBV18 and TRBJ2-7; D ambiguous. The germline gives CDR1 KGHSH, CDR2 LQKENI. This CDR3 has 11 amino acids. Trimming took off 8 bases at V and 4 bases at J, with 9 bases between the two ends. The CDR3 bases are TGTGCCAGCAGCCCCGGATACGAGCAGTACTTC. This codes for CASSPGYEQYF.

This clonotype was observed a few times. The chain has TRBV12-3 or TRBV12-4 and TRBJ2-1; D gene uncertain. The CDR3 has 11 amino acids. The V gene lost 0 bases and the J gene lost 6 bases, with 0 bases spanning the gap. CDR3: CASSLANEQFF. The CDR3, as DNA: TGTGCCAGCAGTTTAGCCAATGAGCAGTTCTTC.

This clonotype was counted a single time. The rearrangement links TRBV12-3 or TRBV12-4 to TRBJ2-1; D is perhaps TRBD2 (6 bases). The CDR3 consists of 13 residues. Trimming removed 5 bases at V and 9 bases at J, with 14 bases between. The CDR3 coding sequence is TGTGCCAGCAGTCCCCGACTAGTTGGTGAGCAGTTCTTC. Translated: CASSPRLVGEQFF.

This chain joins TRBV28 and TRBJ2-3; possibly TRBD2 for D (6 bases). Trimming stripped 8 bases from V and 6 bases from J, with 21 bases between. Looked up from germline, CDR1 is MDHEN and CDR2 is SYDVKM. The CDR3 covers 15 residues. CDR3 protein: CASHRPGLPPDTQYF. The CDR3 DNA sequence: TGTGCCAGCCACCGCCCGGGACTCCCCCCGGATACGCAGTATTTT.

The genes are TRBV5-1 and TRBJ1-3, with TRBD1 matching over 8 bases. From germline, CDR1 is SGHRS and CDR2 YFSETQ. The CDR3 sequence is 16 residues long. With V trimmed by 4 bases and J by 2 bases, 8 bases remained unmatched. CDR3 in DNA: TGCGCCAGCAGCCCAGAAGGACAGGGAACTGGAAACACCATATATTTT. It specifies CASSPEGQGTGNTIYF.

CDR3 nucleotides: TGTGCCAGCAGCCCCCCTAGCGGGGTCCAGTTCTTC. Amino acid sequence: CASSPPSGVQFF. This chain connects TRBV12-3 or TRBV12-4 to TRBJ2-1, with 9 positions matching TRBD2. The CDR3 consists of 12 residues. Trimming removed 6 bases from V and 13 bases from J; junction bases left unmatched: 7.

The chain is built from TRBV4-2 and TRBJ2-3; D unclear. Germline V gene lookup returns CDR1 LGHNA and CDR2 YNFKEQ. The CDR3 has 16 amino acids. V was trimmed by 0 bases and J by 0 bases, leaving 10 bases between them. The CDR3 sequence: CASSQESTISTDTQYF. CDR3 nucleotide sequence: TGTGCCAGCAGCCAAGAGTCGACAATTAGCACAGATACGCAGTATTTT.

The chain carries TRBV14 and TRBJ2-7; the match to TRBD1 covers 7 bases. The V gene end was trimmed by 3 bases and the J gene end by 6 bases; junction bases not matched to a gene: 11. This CDR3 region has 15 residues. CDR1 is SGHDN and CDR2 is FVKESK in the germline V gene. DNA for the CDR3: TGTGCCAGCAGCCACTTCGACAGGGACGGTGTCGAGCAGTACTTC. Protein product: CASSHFDRDGVEQYF.